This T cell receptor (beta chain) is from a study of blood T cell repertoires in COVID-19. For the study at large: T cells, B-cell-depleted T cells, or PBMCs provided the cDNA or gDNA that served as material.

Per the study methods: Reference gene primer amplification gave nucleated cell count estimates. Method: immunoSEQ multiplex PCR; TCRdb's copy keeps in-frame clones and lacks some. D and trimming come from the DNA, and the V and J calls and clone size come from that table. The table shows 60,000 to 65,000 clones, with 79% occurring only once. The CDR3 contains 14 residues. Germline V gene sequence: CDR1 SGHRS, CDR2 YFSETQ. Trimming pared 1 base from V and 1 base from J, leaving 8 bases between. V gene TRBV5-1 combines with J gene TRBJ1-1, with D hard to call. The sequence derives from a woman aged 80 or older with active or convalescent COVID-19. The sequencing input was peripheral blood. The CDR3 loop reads CASSLRSGNTEAFF. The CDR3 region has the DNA TGCGCCAGCAGCTTGCGGTCGGGGAACACTGAAGCTTTCTTT.